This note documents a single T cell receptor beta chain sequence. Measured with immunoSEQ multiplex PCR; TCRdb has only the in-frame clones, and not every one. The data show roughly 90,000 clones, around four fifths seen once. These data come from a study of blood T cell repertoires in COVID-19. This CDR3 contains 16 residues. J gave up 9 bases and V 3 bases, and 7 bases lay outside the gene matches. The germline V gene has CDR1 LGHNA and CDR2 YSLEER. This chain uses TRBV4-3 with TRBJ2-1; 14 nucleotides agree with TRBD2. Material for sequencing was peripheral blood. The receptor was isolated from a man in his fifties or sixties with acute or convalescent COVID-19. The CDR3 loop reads CASSQVGTSGSAEQFF. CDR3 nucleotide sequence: TGCGCCAGCAGCCAGGTCGGGACTAGCGGGAGCGCTGAGCAGTTCTTC.